The following is a T cell receptor beta chain sequence with its context. Its antigen is currently unknown. J lost 1 base, V lost 5 bases, and 8 bases had no gene match. The CDR3 loop spans 15 amino acids. Germline V gene data show CDR1 as LNHNV and CDR2 as YYDKDF (reference sequence). Unstimulated regulatory T cells (CD4+CD25+CD127-), CD4+CD25- non-regulatory cells, CD4 and CD8 cells were FACS-sorted from thawed PBMCs. Some clones are missing from TCRdb's copy, which holds only in-frame ones; the method was immunoSEQ multiplex PCR. The table includes 15,000 to 18,000 clones, just over 90% detected once. This sample was taken from a study of Tregs in tolerant kidney transplant recipients. Study findings and constraints: Biological reproducibility was not directly addressed, but technical replication error appeared minimal. The most relevant donor-specific Treg TCRbeta repertoire apparently came from expansion with activated donor B cells. Findings come from small patient numbers and require larger validation.

The gene calls are TRBV15 and TRBJ2-7; 7 bases line up with TRBD1. The sequencing input was CD8+ T cells from blood. This TCR was sampled from a human donor in good health. CDR3 region: CATSPLPTGSYEQYF. As DNA, the CDR3 is TGTGCCACCAGCCCGCTGCCGACAGGGTCCTACGAGCAGTACTTC.